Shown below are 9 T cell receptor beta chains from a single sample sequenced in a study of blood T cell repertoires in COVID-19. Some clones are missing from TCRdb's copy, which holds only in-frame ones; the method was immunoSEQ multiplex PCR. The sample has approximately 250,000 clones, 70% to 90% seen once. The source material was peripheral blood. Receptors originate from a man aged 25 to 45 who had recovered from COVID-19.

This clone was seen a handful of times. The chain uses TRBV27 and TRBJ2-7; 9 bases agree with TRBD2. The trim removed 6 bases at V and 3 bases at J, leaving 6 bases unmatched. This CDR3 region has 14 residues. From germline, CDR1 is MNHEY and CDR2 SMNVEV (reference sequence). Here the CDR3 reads CASRMGLALYEQYF. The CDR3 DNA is TGTGCCAGCAGGATGGGACTAGCCCTCTACGAGCAGTACTTC.

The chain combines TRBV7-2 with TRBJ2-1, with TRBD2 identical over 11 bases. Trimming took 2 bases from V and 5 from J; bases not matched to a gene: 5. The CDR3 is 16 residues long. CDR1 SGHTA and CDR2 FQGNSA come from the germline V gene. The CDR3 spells CASSLYLAGGDNEQFF. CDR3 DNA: TGTGCCAGCAGCTTATATCTAGCGGGGGGTGACAATGAGCAGTTCTTC.

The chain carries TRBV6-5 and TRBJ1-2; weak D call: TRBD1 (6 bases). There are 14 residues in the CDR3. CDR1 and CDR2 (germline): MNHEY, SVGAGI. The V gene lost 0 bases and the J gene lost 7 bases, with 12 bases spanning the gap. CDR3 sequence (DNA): TGTGCCAGCAGTTACTCGCCAGGGGAGGGTGGCTACACCTTC. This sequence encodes CASSYSPGEGGYTF.

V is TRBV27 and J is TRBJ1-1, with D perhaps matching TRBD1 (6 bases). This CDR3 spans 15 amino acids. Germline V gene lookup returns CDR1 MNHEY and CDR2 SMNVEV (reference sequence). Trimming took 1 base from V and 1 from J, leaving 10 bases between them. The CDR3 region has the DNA TGTGCCAGCAGTTTATATGGGGGCGGGAACACTGAAGCTTTCTTT. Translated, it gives CASSLYGGGNTEAFF.

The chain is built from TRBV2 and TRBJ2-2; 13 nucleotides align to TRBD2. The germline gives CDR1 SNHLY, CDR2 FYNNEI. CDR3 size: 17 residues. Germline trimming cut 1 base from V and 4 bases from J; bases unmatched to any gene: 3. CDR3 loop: CASSEGLAGGGTGELFF. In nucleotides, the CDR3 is TGTGCCAGCAGTGAAGGACTAGCGGGGGGCGGCACCGGGGAGCTGTTTTTT.

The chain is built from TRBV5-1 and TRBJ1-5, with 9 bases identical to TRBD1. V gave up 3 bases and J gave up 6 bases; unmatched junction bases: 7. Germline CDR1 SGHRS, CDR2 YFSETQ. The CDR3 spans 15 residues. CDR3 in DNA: TGCGCCAGCAGCTGGACAGGGGAGTGGGCTCAGCCCCAGCATTTT. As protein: CASSWTGEWAQPQHF.

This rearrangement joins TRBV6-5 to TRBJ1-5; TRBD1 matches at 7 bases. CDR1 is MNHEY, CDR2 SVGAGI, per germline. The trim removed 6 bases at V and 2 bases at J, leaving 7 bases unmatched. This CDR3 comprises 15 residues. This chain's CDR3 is CASRTGLGGNQPQHF. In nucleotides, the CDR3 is TGTGCCAGCAGGACAGGGCTGGGGGGCAATCAGCCCCAGCATTTT.

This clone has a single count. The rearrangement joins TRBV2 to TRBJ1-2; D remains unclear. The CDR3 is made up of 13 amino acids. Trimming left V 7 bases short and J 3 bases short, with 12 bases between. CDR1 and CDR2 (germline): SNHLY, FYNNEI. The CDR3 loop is CASMRGPDYGYTF. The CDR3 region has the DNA TGTGCCAGCATGCGGGGTCCTGACTATGGCTACACCTTC.

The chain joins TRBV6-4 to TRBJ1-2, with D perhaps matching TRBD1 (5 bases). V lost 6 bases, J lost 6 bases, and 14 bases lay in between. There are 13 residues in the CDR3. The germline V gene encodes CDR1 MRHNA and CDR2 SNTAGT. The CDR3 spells CASRAVTADGYTF. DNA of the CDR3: TGTGCCAGCAGAGCCGTGACAGCTGATGGCTACACCTTC.